This TCR beta chain came from a study of shared clonotypes between healthy human individuals. Notes on the study in general: Sorted-subset sequencing, rarefaction showed, was incomplete despite large depth.

About this clone itself: Its specificity is unknown.

Clones were sequenced by immunoSEQ multiplex PCR, and TCRdb holds only the in-frame ones, with some missing. The repertoire holds roughly 2.2 million clones, more than 85% seen once, with approximately 0.4% in the top ten. This CDR3 region has 13 residues. Per the germline V gene, CDR1 is SGHTA and CDR2 is FQGNSA. The V gene lost 4 bases and the J gene lost 5 bases, with 11 bases spanning the gap. Sequences were obtained from naive CD4+ T cells from PBMCs. As to subset: CD45RA+ positively selected. V usage is TRBV7-2 and J usage is TRBJ2-5; D is possibly TRBD2 (6 bases). This receptor was taken from a man aged 18 to 29 in good health. Some clones in this sample may be carry-over from other donors' samples. Here the CDR3 reads CASSSRRDETQYF. DNA for the CDR3: TGTGCCAGCAGCTCGAGGAGGGACGAGACCCAGTACTTC.